The clone carrying this T cell receptor (beta chain) was seen a few times. Its specificity is unknown. The source of the sample is a study of CD8+ T cells in alopecia areata. Notes on the study in general: Scalp clonality decreased significantly with tofacitinib, and so did expanded CD8+ clones among the top 100. Scalp sequencing captures resident alphabeta T cells of normal skin too.

The treatment is: oral pan-JAK inhibitor, 5-10 mg twice daily. This CDR3 contains 17 residues. V lost 4 bases to trimming and J lost 0 bases; unmatched junction nucleotides: 7. Germline assignment: CDR1 SGHTA and CDR2 FQGNSA. Isolated RNA was reverse transcribed into cDNA used as the sequencing template. Clones were sequenced by immunoSEQ multiplex PCR, and TCRdb holds only the in-frame ones, with some missing. The sample has 95,000 to 100,000 clones, 60% to 65% seen once. The sample was CD8+ T cells sorted from blood, taken at week 4, from a patient treated with tofacitinib. V gene TRBV7-2 combines with J gene TRBJ2-2, with 8 bases fitting TRBD2. The TCR comes from a human donor with alopecia areata. For the CDR3, the DNA is TGTGCCAGCAGCTCTCCGCGGCGGGAGGCGAACACCGGGGAGCTGTTTTTT. Residues: CASSSPRREANTGELFF.